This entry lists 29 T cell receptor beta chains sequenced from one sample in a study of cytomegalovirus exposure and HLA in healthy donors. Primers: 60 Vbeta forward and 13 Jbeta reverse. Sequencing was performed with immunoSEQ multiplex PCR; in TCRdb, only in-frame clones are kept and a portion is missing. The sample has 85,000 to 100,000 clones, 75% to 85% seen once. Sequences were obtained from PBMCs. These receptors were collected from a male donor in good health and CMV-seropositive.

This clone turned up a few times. The CDR3 DNA reads TGCGCCCGGGGAGCGGGGGAGGATACGCAGTATTTT. Protein sequence: CARGAGEDTQYF. The rearrangement uses TRBV10-2 and TRBJ2-3; 8 nucleotides line up with TRBD2. Germline CDR1 WSHSY, CDR2 SAAADI. This CDR3 has 12 amino acids. J gave up 6 bases and V 11 bases, and 7 bases lay outside the gene matches.

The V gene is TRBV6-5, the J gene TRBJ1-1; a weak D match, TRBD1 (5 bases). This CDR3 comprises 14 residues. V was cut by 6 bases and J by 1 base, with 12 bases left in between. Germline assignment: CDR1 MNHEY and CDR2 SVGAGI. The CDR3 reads CASSLRQPNTEAFF. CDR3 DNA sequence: TGTGCCAGCAGCCTCCGACAGCCGAACACTGAAGCTTTCTTT.

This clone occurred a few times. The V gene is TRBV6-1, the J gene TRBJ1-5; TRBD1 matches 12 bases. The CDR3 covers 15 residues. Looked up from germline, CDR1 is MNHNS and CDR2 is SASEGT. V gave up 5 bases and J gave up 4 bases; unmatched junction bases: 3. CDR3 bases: TGTGCCAGCAGTTTGGGACAGGGGGCGAATCAGCCCCAGCATTTT. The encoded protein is CASSLGQGANQPQHF.

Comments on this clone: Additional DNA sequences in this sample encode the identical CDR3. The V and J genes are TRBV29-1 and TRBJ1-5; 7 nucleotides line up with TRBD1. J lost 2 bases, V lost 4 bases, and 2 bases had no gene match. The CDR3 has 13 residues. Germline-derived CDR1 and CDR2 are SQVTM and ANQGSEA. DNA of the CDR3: TGCAGCGTTGGTACAGGGGGCAATCAGCCCCAGCATTTT. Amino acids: CSVGTGGNQPQHF.

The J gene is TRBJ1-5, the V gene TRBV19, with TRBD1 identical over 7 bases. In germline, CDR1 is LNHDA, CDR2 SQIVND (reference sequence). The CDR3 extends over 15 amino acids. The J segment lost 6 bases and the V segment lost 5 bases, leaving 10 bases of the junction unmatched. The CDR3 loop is CASSPIHTGAQPQHF. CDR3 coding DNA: TGTGCCAGTAGTCCGATTCACACAGGGGCTCAGCCCCAGCATTTT.

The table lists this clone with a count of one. CDR3 DNA: TGCGCCAGCAGCCCTGGACAGGGGGCCTATTCACCCCTCCACTTT. Translated: CASSPGQGAYSPLHF. The V call is TRBV5-1, the J call TRBJ1-6, with TRBD1 matching over 11 bases. The CDR3 loop spans 15 amino acids. V trimming: 4 bases; J trimming: 8 bases; junction bases outside the gene matches: 5. Germline V CDR1 and CDR2: SGHRS, YFSETQ.

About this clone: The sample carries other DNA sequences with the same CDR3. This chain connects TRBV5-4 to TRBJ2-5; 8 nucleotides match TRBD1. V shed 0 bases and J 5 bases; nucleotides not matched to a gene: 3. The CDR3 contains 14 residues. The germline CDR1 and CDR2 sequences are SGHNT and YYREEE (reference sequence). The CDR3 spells CASSLAGGRETQYF. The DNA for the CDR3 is TGTGCCAGCAGCTTGGCAGGGGGCAGGGAGACCCAGTACTTC.

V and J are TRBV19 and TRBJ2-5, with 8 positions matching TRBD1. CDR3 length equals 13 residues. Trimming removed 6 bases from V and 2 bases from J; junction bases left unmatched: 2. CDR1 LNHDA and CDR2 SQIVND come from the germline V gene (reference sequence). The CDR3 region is CASRGTGQETQYF. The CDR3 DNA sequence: TGTGCCAGTAGGGGGACAGGACAAGAGACCCAGTACTTC.

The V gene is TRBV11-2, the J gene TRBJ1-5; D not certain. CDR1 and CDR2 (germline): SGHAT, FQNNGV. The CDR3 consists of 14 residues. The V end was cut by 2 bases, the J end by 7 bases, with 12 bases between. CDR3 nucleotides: TGTGCCAGCAGCTTATCCCCGGGTAGGCAGCCCCAGCATTTT. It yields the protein CASSLSPGRQPQHF.

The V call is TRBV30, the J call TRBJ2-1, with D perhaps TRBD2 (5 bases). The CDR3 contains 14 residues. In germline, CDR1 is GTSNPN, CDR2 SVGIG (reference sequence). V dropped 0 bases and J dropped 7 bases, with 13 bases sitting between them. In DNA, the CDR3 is TGTGCCTGGAGTGTACGGGTACTAGGTAATGAGCAGTTCTTC. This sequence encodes CAWSVRVLGNEQFF. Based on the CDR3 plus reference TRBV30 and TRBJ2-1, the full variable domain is SQTIHQWPATLVQPVGSPLSLECTVEGTSNPNLYWYRQAAGRGLQLLFYSVGIGQISSEVPQNLSASRPQDRQFILSSKKLLLSDSGFYLCAWSVRVLGNEQFFGPGTRLTVL.

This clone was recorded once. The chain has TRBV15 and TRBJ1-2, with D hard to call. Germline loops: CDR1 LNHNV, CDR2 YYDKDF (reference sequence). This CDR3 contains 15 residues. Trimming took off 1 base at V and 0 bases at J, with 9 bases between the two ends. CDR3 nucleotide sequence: TGTGCCACCAGCAGAGCCCAGGAACCTAACTATGGCTACACCTTC. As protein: CATSRAQEPNYGYTF.

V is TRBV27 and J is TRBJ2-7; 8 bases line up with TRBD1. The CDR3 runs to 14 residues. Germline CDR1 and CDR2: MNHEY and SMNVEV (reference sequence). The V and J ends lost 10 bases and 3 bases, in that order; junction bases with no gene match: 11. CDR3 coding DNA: TGTGCCACTCGACGTCCAGGGGGCCTCTACGAGCAGTACTTC. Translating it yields CATRRPGGLYEQYF.

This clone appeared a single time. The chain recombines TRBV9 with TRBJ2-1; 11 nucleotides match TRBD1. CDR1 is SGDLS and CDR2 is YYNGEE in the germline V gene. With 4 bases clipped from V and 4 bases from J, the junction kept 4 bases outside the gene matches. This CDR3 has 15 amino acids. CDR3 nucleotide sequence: TGTGCCAGCAGCACGGGACAGGGGGGTTACAATGAGCAGTTCTTC. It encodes CASSTGQGGYNEQFF.

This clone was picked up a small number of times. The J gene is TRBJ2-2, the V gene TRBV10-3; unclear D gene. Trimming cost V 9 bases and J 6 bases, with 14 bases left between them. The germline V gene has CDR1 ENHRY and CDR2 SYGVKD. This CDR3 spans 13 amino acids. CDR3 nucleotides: TGTGCCATATCTCCCCTCCAGTCCGGGGAGCTGTTTTTT. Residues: CAISPLQSGELFF.

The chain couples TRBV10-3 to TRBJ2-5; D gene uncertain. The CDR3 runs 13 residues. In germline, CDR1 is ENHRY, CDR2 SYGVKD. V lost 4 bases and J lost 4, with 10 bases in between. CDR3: CAISVVGVETQYF. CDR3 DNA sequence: TGTGCCATCAGTGTTGTGGGCGTAGAGACCCAGTACTTC.

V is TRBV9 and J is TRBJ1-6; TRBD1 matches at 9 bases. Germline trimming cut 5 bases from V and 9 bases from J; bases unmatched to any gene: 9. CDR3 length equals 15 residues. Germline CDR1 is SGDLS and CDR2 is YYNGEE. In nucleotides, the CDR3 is TGTGCCAGCAGTGGTGGACAGGGGATTTCTTCACCCCTCCACTTT. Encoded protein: CASSGGQGISSPLHF. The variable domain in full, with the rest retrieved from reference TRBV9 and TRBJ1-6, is DSGVTQTPKHLITATGQRVTLRCSPRSGDLSVYWYQQSLDQGLQFLIQYYNGEERAKGNILERFSAQQFPDLHSELNLSSLELGDSALYFCASSGGQGISSPLHFGNGTRLTVT.

CDR3 coding DNA: TGTGCCTGGAGTGTACGGAGGGCTGAAGCTTTCTTT. It is translated as CAWSVRRAEAFF. The V gene is TRBV30, the J gene TRBJ1-1; D uncertain. Per the germline V gene, CDR1 is GTSNPN and CDR2 is SVGIG (reference sequence). The CDR3 has 12 amino acids. V gave up 0 bases and J gave up 6 bases, with 8 bases separating them. The whole variable domain, remainder taken from reference TRBV30 and TRBJ1-1, is SQTIHQWPATLVQPVGSPLSLECTVEGTSNPNLYWYRQAAGRGLQLLFYSVGIGQISSEVPQNLSASRPQDRQFILSSKKLLLSDSGFYLCAWSVRRAEAFFGQGTRLTVV.

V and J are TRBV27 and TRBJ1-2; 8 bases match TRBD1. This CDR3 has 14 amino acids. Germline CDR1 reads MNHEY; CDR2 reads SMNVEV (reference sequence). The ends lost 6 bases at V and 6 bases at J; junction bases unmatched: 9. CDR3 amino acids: CASSTVQGAHGYTF. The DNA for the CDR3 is TGTGCCAGCAGCACGGTGCAGGGGGCTCATGGCTACACCTTC.

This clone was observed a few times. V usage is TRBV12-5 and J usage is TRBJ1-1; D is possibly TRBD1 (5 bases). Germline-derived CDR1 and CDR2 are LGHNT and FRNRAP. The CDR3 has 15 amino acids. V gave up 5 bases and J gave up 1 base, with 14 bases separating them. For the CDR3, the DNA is TGTGCTAGTGGTACCCCGACAGCAAAGAACACTGAAGCTTTCTTT. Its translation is CASGTPTAKNTEAFF.

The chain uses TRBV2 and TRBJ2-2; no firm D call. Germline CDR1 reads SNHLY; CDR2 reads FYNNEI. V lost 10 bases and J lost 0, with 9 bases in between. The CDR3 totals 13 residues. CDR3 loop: CATRLTNTGELFF. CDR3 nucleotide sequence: TGTGCCACTAGACTCACGAACACCGGGGAGCTGTTTTTT.

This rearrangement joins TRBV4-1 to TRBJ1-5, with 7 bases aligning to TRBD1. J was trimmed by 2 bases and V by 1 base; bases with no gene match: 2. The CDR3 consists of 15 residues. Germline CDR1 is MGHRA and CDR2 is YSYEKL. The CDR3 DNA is TGCGCCAGCAGCCAAGCCGGGACAGGCAATCAGCCCCAGCATTTT. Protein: CASSQAGTGNQPQHF.

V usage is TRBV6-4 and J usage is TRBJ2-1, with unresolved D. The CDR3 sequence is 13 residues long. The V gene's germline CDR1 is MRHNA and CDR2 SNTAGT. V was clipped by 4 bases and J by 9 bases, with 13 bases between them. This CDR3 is CASSAAPPGEQFF. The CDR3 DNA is TGTGCCAGCAGTGCGGCCCCTCCGGGTGAGCAGTTCTTC.

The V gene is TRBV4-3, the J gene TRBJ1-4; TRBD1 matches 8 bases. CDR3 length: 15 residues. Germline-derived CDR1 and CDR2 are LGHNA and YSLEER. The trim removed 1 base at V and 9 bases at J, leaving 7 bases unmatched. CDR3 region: CASSQADREAKKLFF. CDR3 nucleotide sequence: TGCGCCAGCAGCCAAGCGGACAGGGAGGCGAAAAAACTGTTTTTT.

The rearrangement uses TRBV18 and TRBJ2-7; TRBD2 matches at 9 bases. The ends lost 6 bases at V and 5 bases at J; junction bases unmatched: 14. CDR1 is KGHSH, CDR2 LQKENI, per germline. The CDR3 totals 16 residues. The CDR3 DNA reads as TGTGCCAGCTCTCATAAGCGGGGGGCCCTTTTGGACGAGCAGTACTTC. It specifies CASSHKRGALLDEQYF.

The CDR3 nucleotides are TGTGCCAGCAGTGGAGGGTACAACACTGAAGCTTTCTTT. It encodes CASSGGYNTEAFF. The V and J genes are TRBV6-4 and TRBJ1-1, with unresolved D. CDR3 size: 13 residues. Trimming removed 4 bases from V and 2 bases from J, with 8 bases in between. CDR1 is MRHNA, CDR2 SNTAGT, per germline.

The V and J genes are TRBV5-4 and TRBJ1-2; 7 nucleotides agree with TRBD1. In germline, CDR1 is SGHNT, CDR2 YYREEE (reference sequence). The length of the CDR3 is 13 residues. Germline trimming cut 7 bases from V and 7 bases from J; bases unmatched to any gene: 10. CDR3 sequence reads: CASGDREVRGYTF. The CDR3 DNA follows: TGTGCCAGCGGCGACAGGGAGGTACGTGGCTACACCTTC.

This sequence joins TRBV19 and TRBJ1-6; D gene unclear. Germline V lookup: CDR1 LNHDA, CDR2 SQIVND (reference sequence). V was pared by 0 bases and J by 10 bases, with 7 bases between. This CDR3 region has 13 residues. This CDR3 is CASSIDGRSPLHF. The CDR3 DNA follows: TGTGCCAGTAGTATAGATGGGAGGTCACCCCTCCACTTT. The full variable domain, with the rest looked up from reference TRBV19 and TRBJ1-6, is DGGITQSPKYLFRKEGQNVTLSCEQNLNHDAMYWYRQDPGQGLRLIYYSQIVNDFQKGDIAEGYSVSREKKESFPLTVTSAQKNPTAFYLCASSIDGRSPLHFGNGTRLTVT.

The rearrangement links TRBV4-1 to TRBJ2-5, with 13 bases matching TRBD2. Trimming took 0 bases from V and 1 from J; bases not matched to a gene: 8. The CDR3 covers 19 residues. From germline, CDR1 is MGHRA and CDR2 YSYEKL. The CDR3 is CASSQDKLAGGTVQETQYF. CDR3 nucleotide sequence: TGCGCCAGCAGCCAAGATAAACTAGCGGGGGGGACTGTCCAAGAGACCCAGTACTTC.

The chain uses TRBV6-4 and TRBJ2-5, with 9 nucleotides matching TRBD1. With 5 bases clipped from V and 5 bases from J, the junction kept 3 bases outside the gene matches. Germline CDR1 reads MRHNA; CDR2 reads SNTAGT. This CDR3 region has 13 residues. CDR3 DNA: TGTGCCAGCAGTAGCGACAGGGGGGAGACCCAGTACTTC. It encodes CASSSDRGETQYF.